A selection of T cell receptor beta chains follows, all from one sample in a study of human T cells and chemical hapten exposure. TCRdb re-analysed the RACE reads in MiXCR, keeping a single row per CDR3 protein. The sample shows around 77,000 distinct CDR3 sequences, 7.5% to 10% of them seen only once. The starting material was whole blood, obtained in connection with sensitization to the hapten diphenylcyclopropenone (DPC). These receptors all come from a middle-aged woman with alopecia areata. Some clones in this sample may be carry-over from other donors' samples. The CDR3 runs from the conserved cysteine through the conserved F or W. The D gene is left open where the match is weak. The size of a clone is reported for some rows only, either as once, few or many, or as a class for expanded clones.

j_gene: TRBJ2-3
abundance: many
d_gene: -
v_gene: TRBV10-3
CDR3aa: CAISDPLQSTDTQYF
CDR3nt: TGTGCCATCAGTGACCCCCTACAGAGCACAGATACGCAGTATTTT

j_gene: TRBJ1-2
abundance: -
d_gene: -
v_gene: TRBV5-1
CDR3aa: CASSLGQAIYTNYGYTF
CDR3nt: TGCGCCAGCAGCTTGGGACAGGCCATCTATACTAACTATGGCTACACCTTC

j_gene: TRBJ1-6
abundance: -
d_gene: -
v_gene: TRBV28
CDR3aa: CASNLVLSPLHF
CDR3nt: TGTGCCAGCAATTTGGTGTTATCACCCCTCCACTTT

j_gene: TRBJ1-5
abundance: many
d_gene: -
v_gene: TRBV2
CDR3aa: CASTNGRGNQPQHF
CDR3nt: TGTGCCAGCACCAATGGGAGGGGAAATCAGCCCCAGCATTTT

j_gene: TRBJ2-3
abundance: -
d_gene: TRBD1
v_gene: TRBV27
CDR3aa: CASGTADTDTQYF
CDR3nt: TGTGCCAGCGGGACAGCCGATACAGATACGCAGTATTTT

j_gene: TRBJ1-6
abundance: few
d_gene: -
v_gene: TRBV15
CDR3aa: CATSPGDTYNSPLHF
CDR3nt: TGTGCCACCAGCCCCGGGGATACCTATAATTCACCCCTCCACTTT

j_gene: TRBJ2-4
abundance: few
d_gene: -
v_gene: TRBV7-8
CDR3aa: CASSLAGAGDGYKNIQYF
CDR3nt: TGTGCCAGCAGCTTAGCGGGGGCAGGGGATGGTTACAAAAACATTCAGTACTTC

j_gene: TRBJ1-5
abundance: many
d_gene: -
v_gene: TRBV27
CDR3aa: CASSLAGTQPQHF
CDR3nt: TGTGCCAGCAGTTTGGCAGGGACTCAGCCCCAGCATTTT

j_gene: TRBJ1-2
abundance: many
d_gene: -
v_gene: TRBV29-1
CDR3aa: CSVTGYTF
CDR3nt: TGCAGCGTGACTGGCTACACCTTC

j_gene: TRBJ2-7
abundance: many
d_gene: -
v_gene: TRBV5-5
CDR3aa: CASSAGQRQYF
CDR3nt: TGTGCCAGCAGCGCAGGACAGAGACAGTACTTC

j_gene: TRBJ1-6
abundance: few
d_gene: -
v_gene: TRBV3-1
CDR3aa: CASSQVAGTSAPLHF
CDR3nt: TGTGCCAGCAGCCAAGTTGCCGGGACCTCAGCACCCCTCCACTTT